The 17 T cell receptor beta chains presented below share a single source sample, sequenced in a study of cytomegalovirus exposure and HLA in healthy donors. Amplification used 60 Vbeta primers and 13 Jbeta primers. Only in-frame clones appear in the TCRdb table, and some are missing; sequencing was by immunoSEQ multiplex PCR. In the table there are 150,000 to 200,000 clones, about 75% of which are singletons. Source material: PBMCs. Source of these receptors: a female donor in good health and CMV-seronegative.

The chain recombines TRBV30 with TRBJ1-2, with D perhaps TRBD1 (6 bases). Per the germline V gene, CDR1 is GTSNPN and CDR2 is SVGIG (reference sequence). V lost 3 bases and J lost 5, with 16 bases in between. The CDR3 is made up of 14 amino acids. CDR3 protein: CAWSWDTRSYGYTF. CDR3 DNA sequence: TGTGCCTGGAGCTGGGACACAAGGAGTTATGGCTACACCTTC. Based on the CDR3 plus reference TRBV30 and TRBJ1-2, the full variable domain is SQTIHQWPATLVQPVGSPLSLECTVEGTSNPNLYWYRQAAGRGLQLLFYSVGIGQISSEVPQNLSASRPQDRQFILSSKKLLLSDSGFYLCAWSWDTRSYGYTFGSGTRLTVV.

J is TRBJ1-1 and V is TRBV7-9; D not certain. This CDR3 region has 14 residues. CDR1 is SEHNR, CDR2 FQNEAQ, per germline (reference sequence). V was clipped by 1 base and J by 2 bases, with 8 bases between them. The CDR3 DNA reads TGTGCCAGCAGCTTAGTGGGCAGAAACACTGAAGCTTTCTTT. Encoded protein: CASSLVGRNTEAFF.

Notes on this clone: Within the sample, other DNA sequences also encode this same CDR3. The chain combines TRBV5-1 with TRBJ1-1; 8 bases are shared with TRBD1. Losses at the gene ends were 0 bases for V and 1 base for J; bases not matched to a gene: 2. The CDR3 is 15 residues long. The germline V gene has CDR1 SGHRS and CDR2 YFSETQ. CDR3 in DNA: TGCGCCAGCAGCTTGGCCACAGGGGGGAACACTGAAGCTTTCTTT. Translated, it gives CASSLATGGNTEAFF.

This clone is a singleton in its sample. The V call is TRBV5-6, the J call TRBJ1-1; 8 nucleotides line up with TRBD1. This CDR3 spans 14 amino acids. Germline loops: CDR1 SGHDT, CDR2 YYEEEE. After removal of 3 bases from V and 2 bases from J, the junction contained 3 bases not matched to a gene. The CDR3 region is CASSYGQGNTEAFF. As DNA, the CDR3 is TGTGCCAGCAGCTATGGACAGGGTAACACTGAAGCTTTCTTT.

V usage is TRBV18 and J usage is TRBJ2-1; the D gene is possibly TRBD1 (5 bases). The V gene's germline CDR1 is KGHSH and CDR2 LQKENI. Trimming removed 5 bases from V and 7 bases from J, with 12 bases in between. There are 13 residues in the CDR3. CDR3 amino acids: CASSVTERNEQFF. In DNA form, the CDR3 reads TGTGCCAGCTCAGTGACAGAGAGGAATGAGCAGTTCTTC.

The V gene is TRBV25-1, the J gene TRBJ1-4; TRBD1 is a possible D gene (6 bases). V lost 6 bases and J lost 5, with 19 bases in between. The CDR3 consists of 16 residues. Germline V lookup: CDR1 MGHDK, CDR2 SYGVNS. For the CDR3, the DNA is TGTGCCAGCAGGGACAGCGTAGTGTCTCTGAATGAAAAACTGTTTTTT. As protein: CASRDSVVSLNEKLFF.

V and J are TRBV15 and TRBJ1-4, with a tentative D call TRBD1 (5 bases). The CDR3 runs to 19 residues. The V end was cut by 0 bases, the J end by 2 bases, with 19 bases between. Germline V lookup: CDR1 LNHNV, CDR2 YYDKDF (reference sequence). CDR3 protein: CATSRDPLLLGGTNEKLFF. The CDR3 bases are TGTGCCACCAGCAGAGATCCCCTCTTGCTGGGGGGGACTAATGAAAAACTGTTTTTT.

The chain uses TRBV5-1 and TRBJ2-7; D perhaps matches TRBD2 (6 bases). Germline CDR1 SGHRS, CDR2 YFSETQ. V was pared by 1 base and J by 5 bases, with 13 bases between. The length of the CDR3 is 14 residues. For the CDR3, the DNA is TGCGCCAGCAGCTTGCGGTCCGGGAGCAACGAGCAGTACTTC. This codes for CASSLRSGSNEQYF. The full variable domain, completed using reference TRBV5-1 and TRBJ2-7, is KAGVTQTPRYLIKTRGQQVTLSCSPISGHRSVSWYQQTPGQGLQFLFEYFSETQRNKGNFPGRFSGRQFSNSRSEMNVSTLELGDSALYLCASSLRSGSNEQYFGPGTRLTVT.

The chain combines TRBV2 with TRBJ2-5; 7 bases line up with TRBD2. The germline V gene encodes CDR1 SNHLY and CDR2 FYNNEI. The CDR3 is 16 amino acids. Trimming cost V 3 bases and J 0 bases; bases outside gene matches: 7. CDR3 nucleotides: TGTGCCAGCAGTGAGACCGGGACTACCTACCAAGAGACCCAGTACTTC. Translating gives CASSETGTTYQETQYF.

The J gene is TRBJ2-7, the V gene TRBV10-3; TRBD1 matches at 8 bases. Per germline, CDR1 ENHRY and CDR2 SYGVKD. Losses at the gene ends were 6 bases for V and 3 bases for J; bases not matched to a gene: 4. The CDR3 consists of 13 residues. The CDR3 sequence: CAISGQGFYEQYF. The CDR3 nucleotides are TGTGCCATCAGCGGACAGGGATTCTACGAGCAGTACTTC.

The V gene is TRBV19, the J gene TRBJ2-2; TRBD2 might be the D (6 bases). The CDR3 runs to 15 residues. Germline V CDR1 and CDR2: LNHDA, SQIVND (reference sequence). V was shortened by 6 bases and J by 3 bases, with 14 bases between the two germline ends. CDR3 sequence (DNA): TGTGCCAGTAGCGGGCGGTGGGGGGACACCGGGGAGCTGTTTTTT. It is translated as CASSGRWGDTGELFF.

V and J are TRBV7-3 and TRBJ2-1, with 8 bases identical to TRBD1. Germline CDR1 reads SGHTA; CDR2 reads FQGTGA. Losses at the gene ends were 4 bases for V and 8 bases for J; bases not matched to a gene: 7. This CDR3 is 14 amino acids long. CDR3 nucleotides: TGTGCCAGCAGCTCCCAGGGGGCCAACGATGAGCAGTTCTTC. Translation gives CASSSQGANDEQFF.

This chain uses TRBV19 with TRBJ1-5; 8 nucleotides agree with TRBD1. Trimming at V came to 9 bases and at J to 9 bases, leaving 10 bases not matched to a gene. CDR1 is LNHDA, CDR2 SQIVND, per germline (reference sequence). There are 13 residues in the CDR3. In nucleotides, the CDR3 is TGTGCCAGCCGAACAGGGGGGATTTTGCCCCAGCATTTT. It encodes CASRTGGILPQHF.

The chain joins TRBV5-1 to TRBJ2-7; 8 bases map to TRBD1. Germline trimming cut 0 bases from V and 6 bases from J; bases unmatched to any gene: 5. This CDR3 region has 14 residues. From germline, CDR1 is SGHRS and CDR2 YFSETQ. The CDR3 region has the DNA TGCGCCAGCAGCTTGGAGGGACAGGCATCCGAGCAGTACTTC. It specifies CASSLEGQASEQYF.

This chain links TRBV7-2 with TRBJ2-5; 7 positions match TRBD1. CDR3 length equals 12 residues. Germline values: CDR1 SGHTA, CDR2 FQGNSA. J lost 12 bases, V lost 5 bases, and 9 bases had no gene match. CDR3 sequence (DNA): TGTGCCAGCAGCCCGAGACAGGGTTTGGAGTACTTC. Residues: CASSPRQGLEYF.

CDR3 in DNA: TGTGCCAGCAGCTTGCTTGGAGGCCCTAACTATGGCTACACCTTC. The encoded protein is CASSLLGGPNYGYTF. The chain combines TRBV5-4 with TRBJ1-2; no definite D call. V was shortened by 1 base and J by 0 bases, with 10 bases between the two germline ends. The length of the CDR3 is 15 residues. Germline values: CDR1 SGHNT, CDR2 YYREEE (reference sequence).

J is TRBJ1-4 and V is TRBV4-2; no definite D call. Trimming stripped 1 base from V and 7 bases from J, with 13 bases between. CDR3 size: 15 residues. Germline assignment: CDR1 LGHNA and CDR2 YNFKEQ. CDR3 coding DNA: TGTGCCAGCAGCCAAGCGGCTCGAGGCAGTGAAAAACTGTTTTTT. The encoded protein is CASSQAARGSEKLFF.